Listed below are T cell receptor beta chains from one sample, sequenced in a study of OX40 agonist ivuxolimab in advanced cancers. This table comes from immunoSEQ multiplex PCR, and its TCRdb copy is limited to in-frame clones, with some not included. This sample carries 20,000 to 25,000 clones, roughly 80% of them seen once, and the ten largest clones take roughly a quarter. Here the sequenced sample was CD4+ or CD8+ T cells sorted from blood, taken in a trial of the OX40 agonist ivuxolimab. Receptors originate from an adult with an advanced solid tumor such as melanoma, head and neck, liver or kidney cancer. CDR3s include the opening cysteine and the closing phenylalanine or tryptophan. Fields, in order: J gene, clone size, V gene, D gene, CDR3 length, CDR3 protein, CDR3 DNA. A D gene is named only where the DNA matches it firmly. Some rows mark clone size as missing; the rest say once, few, many or name a class of expanded clone.

>TRBJ1-4|NA|TRBV4-1|NA|14
CASNLAATNEKLFF
TGCGCCAGCAACTTGGCGGCAACTAATGAAAAACTGTTTTTT
>TRBJ1-2|NA|TRBV30|TRBD1|11
CATGVDYGYTF
TGTGCCACAGGGGTAGACTATGGCTACACCTTC
>TRBJ2-7|NA|TRBV27|NA|14
CASSYQGAGYEQYF
TGTGCCAGCAGCTATCAGGGCGCAGGGTACGAGCAGTACTTC
>TRBJ2-7|NA|TRBV9|NA|13
CASSVRGGWEQYF
TGTGCCAGCAGCGTACGTGGAGGCTGGGAGCAGTACTTC
>TRBJ1-5|once|TRBV7-3|NA|15
CASSLWGYGNQPQHF
TGTGCCAGCAGCTTGTGGGGTTACGGCAATCAGCCCCAGCATTTT
>TRBJ1-4|once|TRBV4-3|NA|15
CASSPRETGFVKLFF
TGCGCCAGCAGCCCCAGAGAGACAGGCTTTGTAAAGCTGTTTTTT
>TRBJ2-5|NA|TRBV5-4|NA|13
CASSLERQETQYF
TGTGCCAGCAGCTTGGAGCGGCAAGAGACCCAGTACTTC
>TRBJ1-5|NA|TRBV27|TRBD1|15
CASSLGTGSNQPQHF
TGTGCCAGCAGTTTAGGGACAGGGTCGAATCAGCCCCAGCATTTT
>TRBJ2-7|NA|TRBV7-2|TRBD2|15
CASSLTGGGAYEQYF
TGTGCCAGCAGCTTAACCGGGGGGGGTGCCTACGAGCAGTACTTC
>TRBJ2-1|NA|TRBV9|NA|14
CASSVNWVYNEQFF
TGTGCCAGCAGCGTCAACTGGGTATACAATGAGCAGTTCTTC
>TRBJ1-1|once|TRBV5-6|NA|13
CASSSGLNTEAFF
TGTGCCAGCAGCTCTGGTTTGAACACTGAAGCTTTCTTT
>TRBJ1-3|NA|TRBV7-2|TRBD1|17
CASSLSPGQSSGNTIYF
TGTGCCAGCAGCTTGTCCCCGGGACAGAGCTCTGGAAACACCATATATTTT
>TRBJ2-2|NA|TRBV2|NA|12
CASSGSAGELFF
TGTGCCAGCAGTGGGAGCGCCGGGGAGCTGTTTTTT
>TRBJ2-7|NA|TRBV4-2|NA|14
CASSRAGQVDEQYF
TGTGCCAGCAGCCGCGCCGGACAAGTCGACGAGCAGTACTTC
>TRBJ2-5|NA|TRBV11-2|NA|11
CASSSWETQYF
TGTGCCAGCAGCTCGTGGGAGACCCAGTACTTC
>TRBJ1-1|NA|TRBV2|NA|12
CASSWGSGEAFF
TGTGCCAGCAGTTGGGGCTCGGGTGAAGCTTTCTTT
>TRBJ1-1|medium-sized|TRBV6-5|NA|14
CASSWGWGNTEAFF
TGTGCCAGCAGCTGGGGCTGGGGGAACACTGAAGCTTTCTTT
>TRBJ2-1|NA|TRBV14|NA|15
CASSQEAWQNNEQFF
TGTGCCAGCAGCCAAGAGGCATGGCAAAACAATGAGCAGTTCTTC
>TRBJ2-5|NA|TRBV27|NA|15
CASKKNSWGKETQYF
TGTGCCAGCAAGAAGAATTCCTGGGGGAAAGAGACCCAGTACTTC
>TRBJ2-7|NA|TRBV11-2|TRBD2|12
CASSVGGSEQYF
TGTGCCAGCAGCGTGGGAGGGAGTGAGCAGTACTTC
>TRBJ1-1|NA|TRBV7-9|TRBD1|17
CASSLAPGQGRNTEAFF
TGTGCCAGCAGCTTAGCCCCGGGACAGGGGAGGAACACTGAAGCTTTCTTT
>TRBJ2-1|NA|TRBV15|TRBD1|14
CATSRGTGENEQFF
TGTGCCACCAGCAGAGGAACAGGGGAGAATGAGCAGTTCTTC
>TRBJ2-7|NA|TRBV4-1|TRBD2|14
CASSQLAGSYEQYF
TGCGCCAGCAGCCAACTAGCGGGGTCATACGAGCAGTACTTC
>TRBJ2-7|NA|TRBV7-2|NA|13
CASSPSYVYEQYF
TGTGCCAGCAGCCCGTCTTACGTTTACGAGCAGTACTTC